This T cell receptor (beta chain) was documented in a study of shared clonotypes between healthy human individuals. The CDR3 is made up of 16 amino acids. V lost 1 base to trimming and J lost 0 bases; unmatched junction nucleotides: 3. Germline CDR1 and CDR2: GTSNPN and SVGIG (reference sequence). It was across several immunoSEQ plates that each subset's genomic DNA was evenly split. The repertoire was sequenced with immunoSEQ multiplex PCR; TCRdb's copy has only in-frame clones and lacks some. The sample has over 700,000 clones; around 77% are singletons. Sequencing was done on a sample of memory CD4+ T cells sorted from blood. The subset was: CD45RA-negative fraction. The rearrangement links TRBV30 to TRBJ2-1, with TRBD1 matching 10 bases. The origin of this receptor is a woman in her twenties or thirties in good health. CDR3 residues: CAWSARTGGSYNEQFF. As DNA, the CDR3 is TGTGCCTGGAGTGCACGGACAGGGGGCTCCTACAATGAGCAGTTCTTC.